This entry lists 13 T cell receptor beta chains sequenced from one sample in a study of T-cell memory formation after mild COVID-19. Using its own MiXCR run on the 5' RACE reads, TCRdb lists one record per CDR3 protein. Counted here are about 440,000 distinct CDR3 sequences, 20% occurring once; the ten biggest clones make up about 8.8%. Sequencing used PBMCs or a T cell subset sorted from them (not recorded which). The receptors were sampled from an adult woman who had mild COVID-19 (a few samples of this study predate the infection). Cell type and time point are not known.

This clonotype was seen at least ten times. The chain joins TRBV5-1 to TRBJ2-4; D not resolved. Trimming took 0 bases from V and 8 from J, leaving 12 bases between them. CDR1 is SGHRS, CDR2 YFSETQ, per germline. The CDR3 sequence is 14 residues long. CDR3 coding DNA: TGCGCCAGCAGCTTGGATCTTATGAAAGACATTCAGTACTTC. Encoded protein: CASSLDLMKDIQYF.

Ten or more counts support this clonotype. The chain employs TRBV12-3 or TRBV12-4 and TRBJ1-5; no firm D call. The V end was cut by 4 bases, the J end by 5 bases, with 9 bases between. The CDR3 runs to 13 residues. The CDR3: CASSSPPDQPQHF. Written as DNA, the CDR3 is TGTGCCAGCAGTTCCCCCCCTGATCAGCCCCAGCATTTT.

V and J are TRBV4-1 and TRBJ1-1, with a tentative D call TRBD1 (5 bases). V gave up 1 base and J gave up 1 base, with 10 bases separating them. CDR1 MGHRA and CDR2 YSYEKL come from the germline V gene. The CDR3 runs to 15 residues. The CDR3 is CASSQVLQANTEAFF. CDR3 sequence (DNA): TGCGCCAGCAGCCAAGTCCTACAGGCGAACACTGAAGCTTTCTTT.

This clonotype was seen only a few times. This chain connects TRBV7-9 to TRBJ2-2, with 7 positions matching TRBD2. The CDR3 spans 17 residues. J lost 0 bases, V lost 5 bases, and 9 bases had no gene match. Germline lookup yields CDR1 SEHNR and CDR2 FQNEAQ (reference sequence). CDR3 DNA: TGTGCCAGCAGCCCCCCCTTGGGGGGGTCGAACACCGGGGAGCTGTTTTTT. Amino acid sequence: CASSPPLGGSNTGELFF.

This sequence joins TRBV15 and TRBJ1-4, with 8 bases fitting TRBD1. The junction had 6 bases not matched to a gene; V was cut back by 6 bases and J by 9 bases. The CDR3 extends over 13 amino acids. CDR1 LNHNV and CDR2 YYDKDF come from the germline V gene (reference sequence). DNA of the CDR3: TGTGCCACCAGTCCGGACAGGGTAAAAAAACTGTTTTTT. Its translation: CATSPDRVKKLFF.

This clonotype was counted a few times. CDR3 bases: TGTGCCTGGAGTGTACTACGGGACAGGAGAGCCTACGAGCAGTACTTC. Its protein is CAWSVLRDRRAYEQYF. The V gene is TRBV30, the J gene TRBJ2-7; 8 bases fit TRBD1. This CDR3 has 16 amino acids. The V and J ends lost 0 bases and 2 bases, in that order; junction bases with no gene match: 9. Germline values: CDR1 GTSNPN, CDR2 SVGIG (reference sequence). Drawing the rest from reference TRBV30 and TRBJ2-7, the complete variable domain is SQTIHQWPATLVQPVGSPLSLECTVEGTSNPNLYWYRQAAGRGLQLLFYSVGIGQISSEVPQNLSASRPQDRQFILSSKKLLLSDSGFYLCAWSVLRDRRAYEQYFGPGTRLTVT.

This sequence joins TRBV24-1 and TRBJ2-2; 9 bases are a match to TRBD1. The CDR3 consists of 19 residues. CDR1 is KGHDR, CDR2 SFDVKD, per germline. Germline trimming cut 2 bases from V and 5 bases from J; bases unmatched to any gene: 14. The CDR3 sequence: CATSDSAWRGTGITGELFF. Written as DNA, the CDR3 is TGTGCCACCAGTGATTCAGCTTGGAGGGGGACAGGGATAACCGGGGAGCTGTTTTTT.

Only a few counts were recorded for this clonotype. V gene TRBV6-1 combines with J gene TRBJ1-2; TRBD1 matches 7 bases. With V trimmed by 1 base and J by 8 bases, 1 base remained unmatched. This CDR3 has 12 residues. CDR1 and CDR2 from the germline V gene are MNHNS and SASEGT. CDR3 coding DNA: TGTGCCAGCAGTGAAGGGACAGGAGGCTACACCTTC. Its protein is CASSEGTGGYTF.

This clonotype was counted only a few times. V is TRBV7-9 and J is TRBJ2-3, with D possibly TRBD2 on 5 matching bases. From germline, CDR1 is SEHNR and CDR2 FQNEAQ (reference sequence). V dropped 1 base and J dropped 6 bases, with 8 bases sitting between them. The CDR3 consists of 13 residues. The CDR3 region is CASSLGERDTQYF. The CDR3 DNA reads as TGTGCCAGCAGCTTAGGGGAGCGGGATACGCAGTATTTT.

This chain links TRBV4-1 with TRBJ2-1; possibly TRBD2 for D (5 bases). The CDR3 covers 17 residues. With 1 base removed from V and 4 bases from J, the gap between germline ends came to 17 bases. Germline lookup yields CDR1 MGHRA and CDR2 YSYEKL. In nucleotides, the CDR3 is TGCGCCAGCAGCCAAGGCCCCCCGCTAGCAGGATACAATGAGCAGTTCTTC. This codes for CASSQGPPLAGYNEQFF.

This clonotype was counted between two and nine times. The chain employs TRBV4-1 and TRBJ2-2, with D uncertain. CDR3 length: 14 amino acids. V lost 5 bases, J lost 5 bases, and 12 bases lay in between. Germline V gene lookup returns CDR1 MGHRA and CDR2 YSYEKL. This chain's CDR3 is CASSGPDRTGELFF. CDR3 in DNA: TGCGCCAGCAGCGGACCCGACCGGACCGGGGAGCTGTTTTTT.

J is TRBJ1-1 and V is TRBV12-5, with D perhaps TRBD1 (5 bases). V was pared by 0 bases and J by 7 bases, with 24 bases between. Germline loops: CDR1 LGHNT, CDR2 FRNRAP. This CDR3 has 18 residues. The CDR3 loop is CASGLVREFGTPGSEAFF. The CDR3 bases are TGTGCTAGTGGTTTGGTACGGGAGTTCGGGACCCCTGGCAGTGAAGCTTTCTTT.

This chain connects TRBV12-3 or TRBV12-4 to TRBJ1-4, with TRBD1 as a possible D gene (5 bases). The CDR3 runs to 14 residues. The germline V and J ends were trimmed by 6 bases and 7 bases, with 15 bases remaining between them. The CDR3 DNA reads as TGTGCCAGCAGCCTCAAGGGGCACCCTGAAAAACTGTTTTTT. The encoded protein is CASSLKGHPEKLFF.